These 16 T cell receptor beta chains originate from one sample sequenced in a study of T cell changes during pregnancy in multiple sclerosis (dated by TCRdb to between 2018 and 2021). The receptor library was made with the immunoSEQ multiplex PCR assay. In TCRdb, the immuneACCESS table is reduced to in-frame sequences with V and J assigned. These tables do not hold every clone; where another copy was compared, an unresolved V gene accounts for under half, and the others remain unexplained. Counted in this sample were 70,000 to 90,000 clones; over 85% of them appeared once. More than 0.8% of the sample goes to the ten largest clones. The sample in question was peripheral blood, obtained in the first trimester of pregnancy. The source is a female donor with multiple sclerosis, enrolled in a pregnancy study.

The CDR3: CASSFSPGTGVGELFF. CDR3 nucleotides: TGTGCCAGCAGTTTTTCCCCCGGGACAGGGGTCGGGGAGCTGTTTTTT. The rearrangement uses TRBV9 and TRBJ2-2; the match to TRBD1 covers 10 bases. The CDR3 is 16 residues long. Germline trimming cut 5 bases from V and 7 bases from J; bases unmatched to any gene: 11. CDR1 SGDLS and CDR2 YYNGEE come from the germline V gene.

The genes are TRBV29-1 and TRBJ1-3; D is unclear. Trimming took off 4 bases at V and 0 bases at J, with 7 bases between the two ends. Germline V CDR1 and CDR2: SQVTM, ANQGSEA. CDR3 size: 13 residues. CDR3 in amino acids: CSVAGLSGNTIYF. The CDR3 DNA reads as TGCAGCGTTGCAGGTCTCTCTGGAAACACCATATATTTT. Full variable domain (rest looked up from reference TRBV29-1 and TRBJ1-3): SAVISQKPSRDICQRGTSLTIQCQVDSQVTMMFWYRQQPGQSLTLIATANQGSEATYESGFVIDKFPISRPNLTFSTLTVSNMSPEDSSIYLCSVAGLSGNTIYFGEGSWLTVV.

The J gene is TRBJ2-1, the V gene TRBV9, with TRBD1 identical over 8 bases. The germline CDR1 and CDR2 sequences are SGDLS and YYNGEE. CDR3 length equals 16 residues. Losses at the gene ends were 0 bases for V and 4 bases for J; bases not matched to a gene: 6. The CDR3 sequence: CASSVALTGAYNEQFF. The CDR3 DNA sequence: TGTGCCAGCAGCGTAGCCTTGACAGGGGCGTACAATGAGCAGTTCTTC. The full variable domain, completed using reference TRBV9 and TRBJ2-1, is DSGVTQTPKHLITATGQRVTLRCSPRSGDLSVYWYQQSLDQGLQFLIQYYNGEERAKGNILERFSAQQFPDLHSELNLSSLELGDSALYFCASSVALTGAYNEQFFGPGTRLTVL.

The gene calls are TRBV5-1 and TRBJ2-5; unclear D gene. With 4 bases removed from V and 4 bases from J, the gap between germline ends came to 14 bases. This CDR3 has 14 amino acids. Germline CDR1 reads SGHRS; CDR2 reads YFSETQ. As DNA, the CDR3 is TGCGCCAGCAGCCCGGCACCGGGTCGAGAGACCCAGTACTTC. Translating it yields CASSPAPGRETQYF.

J is TRBJ2-3 and V is TRBV4-1; TRBD1 is a possible D gene (5 bases). Germline V lookup: CDR1 MGHRA, CDR2 YSYEKL. With 1 base removed from V and 0 bases from J, the gap between germline ends came to 8 bases. The CDR3 contains 15 residues. DNA for the CDR3: TGCGCCAGCAGCCAAGGACAGAGAAGCACAGATACGCAGTATTTT. It codes for CASSQGQRSTDTQYF.

The chain couples TRBV6-1 to TRBJ2-3, with TRBD2 as a possible D gene (6 bases). This CDR3 comprises 13 residues. Looked up from germline, CDR1 is MNHNS and CDR2 is SASEGT. The V gene lost 0 bases and the J gene lost 14 bases, with 15 bases spanning the gap. The CDR3 region has the DNA TGTGCCAGCAGTGAAGCGCGACTAGTCTTCGGGTATTTT. Its translation: CASSEARLVFGYF.

This rearrangement joins TRBV5-1 to TRBJ2-1; 9 bases fit TRBD1. J was trimmed by 15 bases and V by 2 bases; bases with no gene match: 6. The germline gives CDR1 SGHRS, CDR2 YFSETQ. The CDR3 runs 12 residues. The CDR3 DNA reads TGCGCCAGCAGCTTCGCGGACAGGGGACTGTTCTTC. It specifies CASSFADRGLFF.

The chain employs TRBV30 and TRBJ2-3; D is unresolved. The germline gives CDR1 GTSNPN, CDR2 SVGIG (reference sequence). V lost 0 bases, J lost 10 bases, and 14 bases lay in between. The length of the CDR3 is 13 residues. The CDR3 nucleotides are TGTGCCTGGAGTGTGGCGGCTGGCGCCCCGCAGTATTTT. It yields the protein CAWSVAAGAPQYF.

The CDR3 reads CASSWGLAVSYNEQFF. The DNA for the CDR3 is TGTGCCAGCAGCTGGGGACTAGCGGTTTCCTACAATGAGCAGTTCTTC. This chain uses TRBV5-5 with TRBJ2-1; 11 bases fit TRBD2. Per germline, CDR1 SGHKS and CDR2 YYEKEE (reference sequence). J lost 1 base, V lost 3 bases, and 3 bases had no gene match. The CDR3 contains 16 residues.

The CDR3 DNA reads as TGTGCCAGCAGTGAGCCCCTCTCGACTAGCGGGAGGTCTTACAATGAGCAGTTCTTC. Translation gives CASSEPLSTSGRSYNEQFF. The chain is built from TRBV6-1 and TRBJ2-1; 13 bases map to TRBD2. CDR3 length: 19 residues. Germline V CDR1 and CDR2: MNHNS, SASEGT. V lost 3 bases to trimming and J lost 4 bases; unmatched junction nucleotides: 12.

V and J are TRBV19 and TRBJ2-7; TRBD2 agrees at 7 bases. J lost 1 base, V lost 6 bases, and 6 bases had no gene match. Germline assignment: CDR1 LNHDA and CDR2 SQIVND (reference sequence). The CDR3 covers 14 residues. CDR3 region: CASRVTSSSYEQYF. CDR3 sequence (DNA): TGTGCCAGTAGGGTGACTAGCTCATCCTACGAGCAGTACTTC.

The chain has TRBV5-1 and TRBJ2-3; tentatively, D is TRBD2 (6 bases). The germline gives CDR1 SGHRS, CDR2 YFSETQ. The CDR3 is 14 residues long. V lost 4 bases, J lost 2 bases, and 11 bases lay in between. The CDR3 here is CASSVGLTTDTQYF. The DNA of the CDR3 is TGCGCCAGCAGCGTGGGACTGACCACAGATACGCAGTATTTT.

The sample holds one count of this clone. The chain has TRBV12-5 and TRBJ1-3, with 10 bases aligning to TRBD1. This CDR3 comprises 17 residues. Trimming at V came to 2 bases and at J to 4 bases, leaving 8 bases not matched to a gene. From germline, CDR1 is LGHNT and CDR2 FRNRAP. DNA of the CDR3: TGTGCTAGTGGTTTGTCACCGGGACAGGGGTGGGGAAACACCATATATTTT. Translating gives CASGLSPGQGWGNTIYF. Full variable domain (remainder filled in from reference TRBV12-5 and TRBJ1-3): DARVTQTPRHKVTEMGQEVTMRCQPILGHNTVFWYRQTMMQGLELLAYFRNRAPLDDSGMPKDRFSAEMPDATLATLKIQPSEPRDSAVYFCASGLSPGQGWGNTIYFGEGSWLTVV.

The V and J genes are TRBV9 and TRBJ1-3; D is undetermined. V was clipped by 3 bases and J by 0 bases, with 19 bases between them. The germline V gene has CDR1 SGDLS and CDR2 YYNGEE. There are 18 residues in the CDR3. CDR3: CASSAVSLGGLSGNTIYF. The CDR3 DNA reads as TGTGCCAGCAGCGCCGTTTCCCTCGGTGGACTCTCTGGAAACACCATATATTTT.

The chain links TRBV19 to TRBJ1-2; 8 bases match TRBD1. Germline V gives CDR1 LNHDA, CDR2 SQIVND (reference sequence). CDR3 length: 16 residues. Trimming removed 4 bases from V and 4 bases from J; junction bases left unmatched: 11. The CDR3 loop is CASSTPLGTGGYGYTF. CDR3 in DNA: TGTGCCAGTAGTACTCCATTGGGGACAGGAGGCTATGGCTACACCTTC.

The chain couples TRBV6-6 to TRBJ1-1; D is unresolved. Germline-derived CDR1 and CDR2 are MNHNY and SVGAGI (reference sequence). V dropped 0 bases and J dropped 11 bases, with 10 bases sitting between them. The CDR3 is 12 amino acids. CDR3 in DNA: TGTGCCAGCAGTTACTCCGAGGTTGCGGCTTTCTTT. Translation gives CASSYSEVAAFF.